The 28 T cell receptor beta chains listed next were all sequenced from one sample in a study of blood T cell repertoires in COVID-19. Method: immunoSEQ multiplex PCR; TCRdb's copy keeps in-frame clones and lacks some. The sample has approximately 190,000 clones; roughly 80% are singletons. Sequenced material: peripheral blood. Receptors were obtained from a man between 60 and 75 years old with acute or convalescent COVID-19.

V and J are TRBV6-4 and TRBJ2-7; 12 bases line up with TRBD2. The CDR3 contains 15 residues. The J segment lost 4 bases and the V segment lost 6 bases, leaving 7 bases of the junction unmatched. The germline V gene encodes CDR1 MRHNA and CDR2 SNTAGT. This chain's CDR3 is CASSARTSGIYEQYF. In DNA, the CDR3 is TGTGCCAGCAGCGCCCGGACTAGCGGGATATACGAGCAGTACTTC.

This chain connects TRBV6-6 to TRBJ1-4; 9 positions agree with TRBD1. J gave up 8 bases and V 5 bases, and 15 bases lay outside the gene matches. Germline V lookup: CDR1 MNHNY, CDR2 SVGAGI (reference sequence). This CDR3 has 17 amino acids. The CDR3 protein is CASSHLPTGGAREKLFF. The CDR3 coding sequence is TGTGCCAGCAGTCATCTTCCAACAGGGGGCGCACGGGAAAAACTGTTTTTT.

The CDR3 region is CASSTSGTGDSPLHF. The DNA for the CDR3 is TGTGCCAGCAGCACCTCCGGGACAGGGGACTCACCCCTCCACTTT. The chain employs TRBV7-8 and TRBJ1-6; 10 nucleotides agree with TRBD1. The CDR3 extends over 15 amino acids. With V trimmed by 5 bases and J by 10 bases, 8 bases remained unmatched. From germline, CDR1 is SGHVS and CDR2 FQNEAQ.

The CDR3 region has the DNA TGCGCCAGCAGCTTCGGACAGGCCTCACAGGGAGGCTACACCTTC. Protein product: CASSFGQASQGGYTF. The chain carries TRBV5-1 and TRBJ1-2; TRBD1 aligns across 7 bases. With 2 bases clipped from V and 8 bases from J, the junction kept 12 bases outside the gene matches. Germline V gene lookup returns CDR1 SGHRS and CDR2 YFSETQ. There are 15 residues in the CDR3.

CDR3 region: CASSLDGETQYF. The DNA for the CDR3 is TGTGCCAGCAGCTTGGATGGCGAGACCCAGTACTTC. V gene TRBV5-4 combines with J gene TRBJ2-5; D is unresolved. Germline CDR1 reads SGHNT; CDR2 reads YYREEE (reference sequence). Trimming removed 0 bases from V and 5 bases from J, with 5 bases in between. The CDR3 is 12 amino acids.

The CDR3 spells CASSPALAGFYNEQFF. The CDR3 region has the DNA TGTGCCAGCAGCCCCGCCCTAGCGGGGTTCTACAATGAGCAGTTCTTC. V usage is TRBV6-2 or TRBV6-3 and J usage is TRBJ2-1; the match to TRBD2 covers 9 bases. There are 16 residues in the CDR3. Germline-derived CDR1 and CDR2 are MNHEY and SVGEGT. J lost 3 bases, V lost 6 bases, and 9 bases had no gene match.

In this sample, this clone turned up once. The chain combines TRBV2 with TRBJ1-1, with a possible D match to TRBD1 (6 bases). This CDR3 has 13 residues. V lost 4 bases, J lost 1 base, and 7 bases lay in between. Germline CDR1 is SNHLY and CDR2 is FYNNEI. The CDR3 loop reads CASSVQGNTEAFF. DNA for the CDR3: TGTGCCAGCAGTGTACAGGGGAACACTGAAGCTTTCTTT.

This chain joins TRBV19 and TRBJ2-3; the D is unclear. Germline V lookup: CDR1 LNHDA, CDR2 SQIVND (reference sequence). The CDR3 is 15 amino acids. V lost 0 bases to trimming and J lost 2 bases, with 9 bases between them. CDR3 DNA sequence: TGTGCCAGTAGTATAGACCCCTTAGACACAGATACGCAGTATTTT. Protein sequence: CASSIDPLDTDTQYF. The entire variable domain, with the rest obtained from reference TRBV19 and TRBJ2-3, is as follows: DGGITQSPKYLFRKEGQNVTLSCEQNLNHDAMYWYRQDPGQGLRLIYYSQIVNDFQKGDIAEGYSVSREKKESFPLTVTSAQKNPTAFYLCASSIDPLDTDTQYFGPGTRLTVL.

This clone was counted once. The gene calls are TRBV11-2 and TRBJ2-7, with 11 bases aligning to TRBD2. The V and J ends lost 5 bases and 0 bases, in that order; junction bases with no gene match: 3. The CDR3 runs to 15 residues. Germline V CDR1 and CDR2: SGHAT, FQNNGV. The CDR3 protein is CASSATSGSSYEQYF. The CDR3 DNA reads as TGTGCCAGCAGCGCTACTAGCGGGAGCTCCTACGAGCAGTACTTC.

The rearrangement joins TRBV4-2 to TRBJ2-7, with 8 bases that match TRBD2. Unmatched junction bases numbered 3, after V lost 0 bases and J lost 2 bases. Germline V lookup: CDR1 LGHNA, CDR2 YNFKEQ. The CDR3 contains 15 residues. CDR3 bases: TGTGCCAGCAGCCAAGATACTAGCGGAACCTACGAGCAGTACTTC. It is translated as CASSQDTSGTYEQYF.

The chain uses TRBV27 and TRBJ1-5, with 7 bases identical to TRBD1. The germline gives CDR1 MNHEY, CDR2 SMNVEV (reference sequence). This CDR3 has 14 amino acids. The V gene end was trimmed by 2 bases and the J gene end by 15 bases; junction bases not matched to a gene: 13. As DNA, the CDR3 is TGTGCCAGCAGTTTAGGAGGGGGCGGGTCGGCCCCGCATTTT. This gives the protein CASSLGGGGSAPHF.

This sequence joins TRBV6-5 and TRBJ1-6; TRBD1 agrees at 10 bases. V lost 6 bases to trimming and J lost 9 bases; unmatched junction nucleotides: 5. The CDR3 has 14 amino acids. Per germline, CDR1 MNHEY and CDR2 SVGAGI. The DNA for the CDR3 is TGTGCCAGCAGAATGACAGGGGGCTCTTCACCCCTCCACTTT. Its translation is CASRMTGGSSPLHF.

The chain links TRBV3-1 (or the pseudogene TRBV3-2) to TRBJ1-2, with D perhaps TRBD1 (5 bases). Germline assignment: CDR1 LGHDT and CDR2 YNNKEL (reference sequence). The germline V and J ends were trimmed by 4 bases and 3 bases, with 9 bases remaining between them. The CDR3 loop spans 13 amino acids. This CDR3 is CASSLIRDYGYTF. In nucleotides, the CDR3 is TGTGCCAGCAGCCTCATCAGGGACTATGGCTACACCTTC.

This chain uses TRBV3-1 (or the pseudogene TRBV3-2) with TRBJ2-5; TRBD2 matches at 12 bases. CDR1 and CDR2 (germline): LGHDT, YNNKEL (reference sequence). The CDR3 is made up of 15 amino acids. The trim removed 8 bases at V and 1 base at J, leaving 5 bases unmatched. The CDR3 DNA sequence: TGTGCCAGCGTACTAGCGGGAGGAACCCAAGAGACCCAGTACTTC. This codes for CASVLAGGTQETQYF.

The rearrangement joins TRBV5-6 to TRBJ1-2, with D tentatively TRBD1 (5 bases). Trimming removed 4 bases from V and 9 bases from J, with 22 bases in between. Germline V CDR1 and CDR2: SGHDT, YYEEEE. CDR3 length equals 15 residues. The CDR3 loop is CASSQGTAPHLSYTF. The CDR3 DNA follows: TGTGCCAGCAGCCAGGGCACGGCCCCGCATTTGAGCTACACCTTC.

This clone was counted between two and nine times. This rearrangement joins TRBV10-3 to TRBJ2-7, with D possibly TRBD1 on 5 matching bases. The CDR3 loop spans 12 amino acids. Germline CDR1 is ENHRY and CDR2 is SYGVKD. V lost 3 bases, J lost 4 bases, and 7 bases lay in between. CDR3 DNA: TGTGCCATCAGTGAAGGGGTTTACGAGCAGTACTTC. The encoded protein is CAISEGVYEQYF.

The CDR3 DNA follows: TGTGCCAGCAGCCAAGAAGCCCCCAATGAGCAGTTCTTC. Translated: CASSQEAPNEQFF. The chain uses TRBV14 and TRBJ2-1; D is ambiguous. This CDR3 has 13 amino acids. Germline V gene lookup returns CDR1 SGHDN and CDR2 FVKESK. Trimming cost V 0 bases and J 6 bases, with 6 bases left between them.

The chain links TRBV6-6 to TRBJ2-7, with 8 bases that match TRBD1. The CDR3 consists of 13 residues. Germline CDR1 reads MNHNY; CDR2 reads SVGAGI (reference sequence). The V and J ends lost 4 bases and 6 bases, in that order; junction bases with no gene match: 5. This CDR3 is CASSSRQGSEQYF. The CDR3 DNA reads TGTGCCAGCAGTTCGAGACAGGGGTCCGAGCAGTACTTC.

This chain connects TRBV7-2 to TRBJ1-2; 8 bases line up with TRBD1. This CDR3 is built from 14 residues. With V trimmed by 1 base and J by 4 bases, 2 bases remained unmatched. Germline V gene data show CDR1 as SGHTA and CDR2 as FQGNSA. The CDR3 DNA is TGTGCCAGCAGCTTAGGGACAGGGACCTATGGCTACACCTTC. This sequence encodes CASSLGTGTYGYTF.

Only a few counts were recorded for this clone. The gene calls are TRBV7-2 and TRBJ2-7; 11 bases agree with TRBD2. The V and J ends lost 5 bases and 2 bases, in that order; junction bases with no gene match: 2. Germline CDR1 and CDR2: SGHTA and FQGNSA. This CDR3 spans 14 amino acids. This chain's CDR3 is CASSPGLAAYEQYF. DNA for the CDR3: TGTGCCAGCAGCCCGGGACTAGCGGCCTACGAGCAGTACTTC.

The CDR3 DNA sequence: TGTGCCAGCAGCGCGGGACAGATCTATGGCTACACCTTC. Encoded protein: CASSAGQIYGYTF. The V gene is TRBV25-1, the J gene TRBJ1-2; 7 nucleotides agree with TRBD1. CDR3 length: 13 amino acids. Trimming removed 6 bases from V and 4 bases from J; junction bases left unmatched: 5. Germline V gene data show CDR1 as MGHDK and CDR2 as SYGVNS.

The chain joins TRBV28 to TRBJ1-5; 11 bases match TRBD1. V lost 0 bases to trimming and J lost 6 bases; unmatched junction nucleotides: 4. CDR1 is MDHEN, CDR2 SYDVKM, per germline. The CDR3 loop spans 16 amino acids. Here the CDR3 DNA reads TGTGCCAGCAGTTTATGGGGGACAGGGGGAAGTCAGCCCCAGCATTTT. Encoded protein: CASSLWGTGGSQPQHF.

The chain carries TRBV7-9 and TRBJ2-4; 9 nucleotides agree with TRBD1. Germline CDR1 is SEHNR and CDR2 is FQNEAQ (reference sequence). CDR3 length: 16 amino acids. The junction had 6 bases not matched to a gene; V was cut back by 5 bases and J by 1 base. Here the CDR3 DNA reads TGTGCCAGCAGCCCCAGAGGACAGGGGGCCAAAAACATTCAGTACTTC. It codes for CASSPRGQGAKNIQYF.

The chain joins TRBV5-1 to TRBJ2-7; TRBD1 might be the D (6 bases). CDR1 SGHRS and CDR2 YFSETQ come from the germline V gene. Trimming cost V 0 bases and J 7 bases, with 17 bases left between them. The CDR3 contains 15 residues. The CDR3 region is CASSLAGTQLREQYF. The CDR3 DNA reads TGCGCCAGCAGCTTGGCCGGGACACAGTTAAGGGAGCAGTACTTC.

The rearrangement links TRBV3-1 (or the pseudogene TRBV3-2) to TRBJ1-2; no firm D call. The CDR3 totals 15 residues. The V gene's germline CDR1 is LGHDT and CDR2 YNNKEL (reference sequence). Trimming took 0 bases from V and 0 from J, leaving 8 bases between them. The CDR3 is CASSQDLTANYGYTF. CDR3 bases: TGTGCCAGCAGCCAAGATCTAACAGCTAACTATGGCTACACCTTC.

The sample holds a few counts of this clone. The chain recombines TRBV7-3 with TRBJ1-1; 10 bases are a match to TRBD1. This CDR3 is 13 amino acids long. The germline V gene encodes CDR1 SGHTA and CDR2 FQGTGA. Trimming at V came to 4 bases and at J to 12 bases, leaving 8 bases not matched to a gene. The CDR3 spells CASSSTGTGATFF. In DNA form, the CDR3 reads TGTGCCAGCAGCTCTACCGGGACAGGGGCCACTTTCTTT.

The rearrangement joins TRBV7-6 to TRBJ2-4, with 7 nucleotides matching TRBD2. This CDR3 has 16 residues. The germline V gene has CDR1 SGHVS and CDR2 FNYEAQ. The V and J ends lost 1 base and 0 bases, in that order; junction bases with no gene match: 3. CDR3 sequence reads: CASSLEPSGAKNIQYF. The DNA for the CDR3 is TGTGCCAGCAGCTTAGAACCTAGCGGAGCCAAAAACATTCAGTACTTC.

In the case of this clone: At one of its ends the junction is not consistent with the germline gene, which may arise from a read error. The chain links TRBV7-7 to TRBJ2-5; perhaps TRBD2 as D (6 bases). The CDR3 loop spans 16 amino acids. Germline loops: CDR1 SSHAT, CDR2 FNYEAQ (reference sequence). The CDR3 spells CASSLTDRRVQETQYF. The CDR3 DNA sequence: TGTGCTAGCAGCTTGACTGACCGGAGGGTCCAAGAGACCCAGTACTTC.